The T cell receptor (beta chain) described here comes from a study of T-cell memory formation after mild COVID-19. TCRdb used MiXCR to reprocess the 5' RACE reads, holding one entry per CDR3 protein. In the table there are around 200,000 distinct CDR3 sequences, 15% to 20% of which are singletons. This CDR3 is built from 15 residues. Losses at the gene ends were 4 bases for V and 4 bases for J; bases not matched to a gene: 4. The V gene's germline CDR1 is SGHRS and CDR2 YFSETQ. The chain is built from TRBV5-1 and TRBJ1-3; 11 positions match TRBD1. The source of this sequence is a young man who had mild COVID-19 (a few samples of this study predate the infection). Cell type and time point are not known. Sequenced input: PBMCs or a T cell subset sorted from them (not recorded which). CDR3 loop: CASSTRTGGGNTIYF. CDR3 nucleotide sequence: TGCGCCAGCAGCACGCGGACAGGGGGCGGAAACACCATATATTTT.